The sequence of this TCR beta chain was determined in a study of CD8+ T cells in alopecia areata listed by TCRdb under 2018. With regard to the full study: The treated patients, all with moderate-to-severe alopecia areata, were enrolled in an open-label pilot trial of oral tofacitinib given at 5 to 10 mg twice daily. Human TCRbeta sequencing covered scalp tissue and sorted CD4+ and CD8+ peripheral blood T cells from patchy and totalis/universalis alopecia areata patients and healthy controls. Patients on tofacitinib were biopsied at baseline and after 4 and 24 weeks of treatment, and several of the patients also had a later scalp biopsy. TCRbeta CDR3 regions were amplified by immunoSEQ multiplex PCR using 35 Vbeta forward and 13 Jbeta reverse primers. Tofacitinib was administered for 6 to 18 months, and 6 months of follow-up off drug were then conducted to assess delayed response and recurrence. Scalp clonality was compared among normal scalp (n=4), patchy alopecia areata scalp (n=8), and alopecia totalis/universalis scalp (n=8). In both human patients and the C3H/HeJ mouse model, the study applied high-throughput TCRbeta sequencing to look at T cell clonal expansion in alopecia areata. RNA was obtained with the PAXgene miRNA kit for fixed scalp, the miRNeasy kit for PBMCs, and the RNeasy kit for mouse skin. What the work shows at the level of the full study, not this receptor alone: Lesional scalp, especially in alopecia totalis/universalis, showed higher clonality and more expanded CD8+ clones than normal scalp, suggesting antigenic drive. Shared TCR sequences between patients were less evident than in mice, which may be partly attributable to HLA diversity in the patient population. Resident alphabeta T cells in normal human skin are also sequenced, complicating scalp TCR repertoire analysis, unlike mouse skin dominated by gammadelta T cells.

From V the trimming removes 5 bases and from J it removes 3 bases, while the gene matches leave 12 bases of the junction unaccounted for. The CDR3 goes from the cysteine to the phenylalanine over 17 residues. The DNA shown is the 51-base CDR3, in frame from base 1. The germline V gene (reference sequence) provides CDR1 LNHDA and CDR2 SQIVND. The sample's time point label is to be understood as: baseline before oral tofacitinib. Lesional scalp punch biopsies and peripheral blood were collected from alopecia areata patients. PBMCs were isolated by density centrifugation and stained for CD3, CD4 and CD8, and CD4+ and CD8+ T cells were sorted on a FACSAria. A word on this clone: Its target antigen remains unknown. No much larger clonotype is one base removed from it; base qualities were not supplied.

The library was obtained by the immunoSEQ multiplex PCR assay. RNA was extracted from all samples and reverse transcribed into cDNA as template for TCR sequencing. First-strand cDNA was synthesized with SuperScript III using a 2:1 mix of oligo-dT and random hexamers. Amplification bias was assessed with a synthetic immune receptor repertoire, and residual bias was removed computationally. The authors processed their data as follows. Raw reads were preprocessed to remove errors, and CDR3 was defined according to IMGT conventions as the region from the conserved cysteine to phenylalanine. To get clonality, Shannon entropy was normalized by log2 of the number of productive unique TCRs and the result was subtracted from 1. Scalp TCRbeta sequences were cross-referenced with sorted blood CD4 and CD8 repertoires so that the CD4 or CD8 identity of scalp clones could be inferred. What TCRdb holds here is the immuneACCESS table cut down to in-frame rearrangements. Part of the clones is not present; checked against another copy, under half of the missing clones reflect an unresolved V gene, and the others are unexplained. The V and J calls and clone size come from that table; D and trimming were worked out from the DNA. Here the sample has fewer than 200,000 clones; 59% occur a single time. About 14% of the sample rests with the top ten.

The origin of this receptor is a human donor with alopecia areata. Recombination joined TRBV19 with TRBJ2-3, with TRBD2 matching 9 junction bases. This sample comprised CD4+ T cells sorted from blood, obtained at week 0. CDR3 reads: CASSVPREGFVTDTQYF. The nucleotide sequence reads TGTGCCAGTAGTGTGCCGCGGGAGGGATTCGTGACAGATACGCAGTATTTT.